Shown below are 5 T cell receptor beta chains from a single sample sequenced in a study of stem cell transplantation in POMP-related autoinflammatory disease. The assay was immunoSEQ multiplex PCR, and TCRdb's table has in-frame clones only and misses some. The table shows around 26,000 clones, with more than 75% occurring only once. Specimen: CD4+ T cells from PBMCs, collected before stem cell transplantation. Receptors originate from a human donor with POMP-related autoinflammation and immune dysregulation (PRAID).

The chain links TRBV2 to TRBJ1-4, with TRBD1 as a possible D gene (5 bases). Trimming removed 4 bases from V and 10 bases from J, with 10 bases in between. Germline V gives CDR1 SNHLY, CDR2 FYNNEI. The CDR3 is made up of 12 amino acids. This CDR3 reads CASSGPGLKLFF. The CDR3 coding sequence is TGTGCCAGCAGTGGTCCGGGACTAAAACTGTTTTTT.

This CDR3 is CASSPRADSNYGYTF. The CDR3 DNA follows: TGTGCCAGCTCACCGAGGGCCGACAGTAACTATGGCTACACCTTC. V is TRBV18 and J is TRBJ1-2; weak D call: TRBD1 (5 bases). CDR1 and CDR2 from the germline V gene are KGHSH and LQKENI. The germline V and J ends were trimmed by 3 bases and 1 base, with 12 bases remaining between them. The CDR3 loop spans 15 amino acids.

This clone has just a few counts. The chain uses TRBV6-5 and TRBJ1-6; D uncertain. Germline CDR1 and CDR2: MNHEY and SVGAGI. Trimming stripped 0 bases from V and 7 bases from J, with 10 bases between. The CDR3 spans 15 residues. CDR3 DNA sequence: TGTGCCAGCAGTTACTCGGGCAGTTTAAATTCACCCCTCCACTTT. Translated: CASSYSGSLNSPLHF.

Here the CDR3 reads CASAPGLAEGSSYNEQFF. CDR3 nucleotide sequence: TGTGCCAGTGCACCGGGACTAGCGGAGGGGAGCTCCTACAATGAGCAGTTCTTC. The V and J genes are TRBV19 and TRBJ2-1; 11 bases match TRBD2. The length of the CDR3 is 18 residues. V shed 8 bases, J shed 0 bases, and the junction held 12 bases outside the gene matches. The germline gives CDR1 LNHDA, CDR2 SQIVND (reference sequence).

The rearrangement joins TRBV25-1 to TRBJ2-7, with D possibly TRBD1 on 5 matching bases. The CDR3 totals 11 residues. Germline assignment: CDR1 MGHDK and CDR2 SYGVNS. V dropped 3 bases and J dropped 6 bases, with 6 bases sitting between them. In DNA, the CDR3 is TGTGCCAGCAGTGACAGGGCCGAGCAGTACTTC. Protein sequence: CASSDRAEQYF.